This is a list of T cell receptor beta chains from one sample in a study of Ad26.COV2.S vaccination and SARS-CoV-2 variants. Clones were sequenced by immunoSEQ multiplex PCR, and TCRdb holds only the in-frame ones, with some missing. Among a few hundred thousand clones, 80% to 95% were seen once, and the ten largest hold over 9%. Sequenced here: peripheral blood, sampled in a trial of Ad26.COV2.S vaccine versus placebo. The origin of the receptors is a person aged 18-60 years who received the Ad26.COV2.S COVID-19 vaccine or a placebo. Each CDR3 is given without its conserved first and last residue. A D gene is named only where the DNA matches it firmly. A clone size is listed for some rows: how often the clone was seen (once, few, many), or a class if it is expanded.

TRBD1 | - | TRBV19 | ASSFRGQGYGYT
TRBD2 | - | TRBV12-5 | ASGWTSGTTYNEQF
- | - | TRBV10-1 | ASSEGGGSYEQY
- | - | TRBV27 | ASSLSPHRAYEQY
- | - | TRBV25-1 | ASSVGSGSTNEKLF
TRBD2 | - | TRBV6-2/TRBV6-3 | ASSNREAFYNEQF
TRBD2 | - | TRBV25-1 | ASSEYFGLAGLTDTQY
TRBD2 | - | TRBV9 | ASSVTSGSINEQF
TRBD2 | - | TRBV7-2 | ASSFLHGLAGYTDTQY
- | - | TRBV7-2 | ASSQVGGTEAF
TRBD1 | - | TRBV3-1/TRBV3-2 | ASSQDPTGVFGANVLT
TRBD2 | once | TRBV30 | AWSLGTSAEQF
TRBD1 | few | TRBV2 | ASSETGALQPQH
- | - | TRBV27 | ASSLTGLDGYT
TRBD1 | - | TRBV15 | ATSRELTGSTGELF
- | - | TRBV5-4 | ASSLRGAVVEQF
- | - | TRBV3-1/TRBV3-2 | ASSGPGSTYEQY
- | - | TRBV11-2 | ASSLGTMVVAANYGYT
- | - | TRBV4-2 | ASSQGQGGNQPQH
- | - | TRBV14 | ASSQSYPSITDTQY
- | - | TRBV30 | AWSSDSNPYEQY
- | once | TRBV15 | ATSRAGKDTEAF
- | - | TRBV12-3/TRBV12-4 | ASSLDLYEQY
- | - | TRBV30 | AWSPPGEGYT
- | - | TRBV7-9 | ASSLVGGGETQY
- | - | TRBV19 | ASSIGVDTEAF
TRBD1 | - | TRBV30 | AWGTVHSNQPQH
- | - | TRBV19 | ASSSRPLSEAF
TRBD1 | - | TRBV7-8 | ASSRTGGSEKLF
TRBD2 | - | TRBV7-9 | ASSAAPRAGGSTDTQY
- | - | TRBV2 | ASSSGVGANVLT
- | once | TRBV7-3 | ASSLFEAGELF
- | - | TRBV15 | ATSRGRDSSIEQY
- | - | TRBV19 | ASTELGRGSGANVLT
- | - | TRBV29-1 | SVEMTPSYNEQF
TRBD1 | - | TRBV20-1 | SASGGQGFEQY